This T cell receptor beta chain originates from a study of tumor-infiltrating lymphocytes in oesophageal squamous cell carcinoma. V lost 1 base, J lost 5 bases, and 5 bases stayed unmatched. Germline V CDR1 and CDR2: SGHTA, FQGNSA. CDR3 length: 16 amino acids. TCRdb passed the PCR reads through MiXCR, listing each CDR3 protein once. The repertoire holds 15,000 to 20,000 distinct CDR3 sequences, with 35% to 45% as singletons. This clonotype is labeled medium-sized. This clonotype was sampled from a female donor with esophageal squamous cell carcinoma. Input material: normal esophageal tissue next to the tumor. This sequence joins TRBV7-2 and TRBJ2-2; TRBD2 agrees at 9 bases. CDR3 residues: CASSLVRLAGTGELFF. The CDR3 DNA sequence: TGTGCCAGCAGCTTAGTTCGCCTAGCGGGGACCGGGGAGCTGTTTTTT.